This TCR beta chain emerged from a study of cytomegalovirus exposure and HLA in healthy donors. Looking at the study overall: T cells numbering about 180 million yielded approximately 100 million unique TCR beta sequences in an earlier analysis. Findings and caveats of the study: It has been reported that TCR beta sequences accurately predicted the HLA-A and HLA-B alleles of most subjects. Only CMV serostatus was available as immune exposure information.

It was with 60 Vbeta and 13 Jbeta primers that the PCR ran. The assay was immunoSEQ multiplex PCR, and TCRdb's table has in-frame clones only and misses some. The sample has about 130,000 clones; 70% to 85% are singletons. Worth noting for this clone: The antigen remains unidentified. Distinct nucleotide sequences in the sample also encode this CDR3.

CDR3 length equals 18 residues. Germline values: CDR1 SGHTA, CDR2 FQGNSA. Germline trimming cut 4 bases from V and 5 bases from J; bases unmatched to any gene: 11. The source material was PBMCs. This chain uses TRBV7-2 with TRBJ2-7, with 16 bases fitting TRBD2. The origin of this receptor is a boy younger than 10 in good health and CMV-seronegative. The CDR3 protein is CASSSGTSGGAGRNEQYF. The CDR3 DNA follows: TGTGCCAGCAGCTCGGGGACTAGCGGGGGGGCTGGTAGGAACGAGCAGTACTTC.